This record concerns one TCR beta chain sequence. What it binds is unknown. These data belong to a study of OX40 agonist ivuxolimab in advanced cancers. Turning to the study itself: An agonistic anti-OX40 (CD134) antibody, ivuxolimab, was used to treat the patients. Study-level points and caveats: Among the least clonally expanded were partial responders at 0.1-3.0 mg/kg.

The protocol was immunoSEQ multiplex PCR, while the TCRdb copy is restricted to in-frame clones and leaves out a portion. The sample carries about 83,000 clones, 70% to 90% recorded once. V lost 4 bases and J lost 4; bases outside the gene matches: 7. Germline V lookup: CDR1 SGHVS, CDR2 FQNEAQ. The CDR3 totals 16 residues. The sequences come from CD4+ or CD8+ T cells sorted from blood, collected in a trial of the OX40 agonist ivuxolimab. The TCR was taken from an adult with an advanced solid tumor such as melanoma, head and neck, liver or kidney cancer. This chain connects TRBV7-8 to TRBJ2-5, with TRBD2 matching over 12 bases. CDR3 amino acids: CASSSMSSGGGETQYF. CDR3 nucleotide sequence: TGTGCCAGCAGCTCGATGTCTAGCGGGGGGGGAGAGACCCAGTACTTC.